The 5 T cell receptor beta chains below come from one sample, sequenced in a study of PD-L1 blockade in urothelial cancer. Assay: immunoSEQ multiplex PCR; the TCRdb copy retains only in-frame clones and omits some. The sample gives under 30,000 clones, roughly 80% of which show up once; under 2.5% is in the top ten. This specimen consisted of PBMCs, obtained around atezolizumab (anti-PD-L1) treatment. The receptor set was obtained from a man in his forties or fifties with urothelial cancer.

CDR3: CASSPISLADTQYF. The DNA for the CDR3 is TGTGCCAGCAGTCCCATCTCTCTAGCAGATACGCAGTATTTT. The chain couples TRBV6-5 to TRBJ2-3; D gene ambiguous. Looked up from germline, CDR1 is MNHEY and CDR2 is SVGAGI. CDR3 length: 14 residues. Trimming removed 5 bases from V and 4 bases from J, with 13 bases in between.

This rearrangement joins TRBV18 to TRBJ2-7; 7 bases are shared with TRBD1. The ends lost 2 bases at V and 6 bases at J; junction bases unmatched: 13. This CDR3 is 16 amino acids long. CDR1 is KGHSH and CDR2 is LQKENI in the germline V gene. The CDR3 nucleotides are TGTGCCAGCTCACCAAGGACAGGTCCGGGTGCAATCGAGCAGTACTTC. It codes for CASSPRTGPGAIEQYF.

The chain is built from TRBV9 and TRBJ2-3; weak D call: TRBD2 (7 bases). The V end was cut by 5 bases, the J end by 4 bases, with 14 bases between. Germline V gives CDR1 SGDLS, CDR2 YYNGEE. This CDR3 has 14 amino acids. This CDR3 reads CASRRGGSADTQYF. In nucleotides, the CDR3 is TGTGCCAGCAGGAGGGGGGGCAGCGCAGATACGCAGTATTTT.

The chain combines TRBV5-8 with TRBJ2-1, with 7 bases identical to TRBD2. The CDR3 totals 15 residues. Per the germline V gene, CDR1 is SGHTS and CDR2 is YDEGEE. The V and J ends lost 0 bases and 5 bases, in that order; junction bases with no gene match: 5. The CDR3 is CASSLGLAQNNEQFF. CDR3 DNA: TGTGCCAGCAGCTTGGGACTAGCCCAAAACAATGAGCAGTTCTTC.

V and J are TRBV2 and TRBJ1-5, with a possible D match to TRBD1 (6 bases). From germline, CDR1 is SNHLY and CDR2 FYNNEI. V was cut by 5 bases and J by 5 bases, with 10 bases left in between. CDR3 length: 13 residues. CDR3 DNA sequence: TGTGCCAGCAGTCAGGACAGCGATCAGCCCCAGCATTTT. This gives the protein CASSQDSDQPQHF.